What follows is one T cell receptor (beta chain) and its context. V was cut by 5 bases and J by 0 bases, with 10 bases left in between. The CDR3 extends over 14 amino acids. Germline loops: CDR1 MNHNS, CDR2 SASEGT. Unique molecular identifiers tagged individual cDNA molecules. MiXCR, applied by TCRdb to the 5' RACE reads, yields one record per CDR3 protein. The sample comprises over 85,000 distinct CDR3 sequences, about 12% of which are singletons, and 3.5% to 4% rests with the top ten. These data are taken from a study of early T cells in non-severe SARS-CoV-2 infection. Study context: It was bulk RNA from unsorted whole blood that was sequenced, and the chains were unpaired.

This receptor was taken from an adult who was a healthcare worker with PCR-confirmed SARS-CoV-2 infection or an uninfected control (not recorded which). The V call is TRBV6-1, the J call TRBJ2-5; weak D call: TRBD1 (5 bases). Source: whole blood, taken at baseline. For the CDR3, the DNA is TGTGCCAGCAGTCAGACAGCGTACCAAGAGACCCAGTACTTC. This codes for CASSQTAYQETQYF.